A single T cell receptor beta chain is shown here with its context. The data are from a study of blood T cell repertoires in COVID-19. Study summary: Whether acute or convalescent, the COVID-19 samples came from the United States, Italy and Spain. From T cells, B-cell-depleted T cells, or PBMCs came the material, which was cDNA or gDNA.

Per the original methods: Reference gene primer amplification yielded estimated nucleated cell counts. Measured with immunoSEQ multiplex PCR; TCRdb has only the in-frame clones, and not every one. V, J and clone size reflect that table, while D and trimming were determined from the DNA. The repertoire holds about 140,000 clones, more than 65% seen once, with 3.5% to 4.5% in the top ten. The receptor's source is a woman in her sixties or seventies with acute or convalescent COVID-19. Sequencing was done on a sample of peripheral blood.

DNA of the CDR3: TGTGCCAGCAGCCCTACAGGGGAACTTGGGTCCTACGAGCAGTACTTC. The encoded protein is CASSPTGELGSYEQYF. The V call is TRBV7-9, the J call TRBJ2-7; TRBD1 matches 7 bases. CDR1 is SEHNR, CDR2 FQNEAQ, per germline (reference sequence). The ends lost 5 bases at V and 1 base at J; junction bases unmatched: 11. The CDR3 has 16 amino acids.